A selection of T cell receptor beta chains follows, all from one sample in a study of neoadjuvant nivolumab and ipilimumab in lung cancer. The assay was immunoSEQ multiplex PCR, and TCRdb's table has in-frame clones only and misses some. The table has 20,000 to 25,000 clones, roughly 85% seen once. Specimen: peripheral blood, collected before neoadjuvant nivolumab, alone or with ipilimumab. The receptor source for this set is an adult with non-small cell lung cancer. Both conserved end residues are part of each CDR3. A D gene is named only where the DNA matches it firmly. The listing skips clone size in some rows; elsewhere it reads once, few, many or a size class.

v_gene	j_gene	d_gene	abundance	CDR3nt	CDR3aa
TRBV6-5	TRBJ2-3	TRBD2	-	TGTGCCAGCAGTTACTCGCGGGGGGAAGATACGCAGTATTTT	CASSYSRGEDTQYF
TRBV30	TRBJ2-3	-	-	TGTGCCTGGAGTTCCCGGCAGGGCCCTTGGGATACGCAGTATTTT	CAWSSRQGPWDTQYF
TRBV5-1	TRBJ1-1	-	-	TGCGCCAGCAGCTTGGGGCAGGAGGGCACTGAAGCTTTCTTT	CASSLGQEGTEAFF
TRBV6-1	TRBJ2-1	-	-	TGTGCCAGCAGTTATAGTAAGGATGAGCAGTTCTTC	CASSYSKDEQFF
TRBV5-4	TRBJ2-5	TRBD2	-	TGTGCCAGCAGCTTGGGTGGTAGGGGTAGCGGGAGAGAAGAGACCCAGTACTTC	CASSLGGRGSGREETQYF
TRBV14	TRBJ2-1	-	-	TGTGCCAGCAGCCAAAGTGAAATGTACAGGGCGTGGTCCTACAATGAGCAGTTCTTC	CASSQSEMYRAWSYNEQFF
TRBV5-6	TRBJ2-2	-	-	TGTGCCAGCAGCTTGTTAACTCTCTCCACCGGGGAGCTGTTTTTT	CASSLLTLSTGELFF
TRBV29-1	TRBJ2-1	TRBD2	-	TGCAGCGTTGATTCGCCAGCGGGAGGTGTAAAACAGTTCTTC	CSVDSPAGGVKQFF
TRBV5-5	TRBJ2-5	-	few	TGTGCCAGCAGCTTGGCGCCGGGGATAGAAGAGACCCAGTACTTC	CASSLAPGIEETQYF
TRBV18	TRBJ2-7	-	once	TGTGCCAGCTCACCAATAAGCGGTCCGAACGAGCAGTACTTC	CASSPISGPNEQYF
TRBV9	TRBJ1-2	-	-	TGTGCCAGCAGCGGCTCCGGCTACACCTTC	CASSGSGYTF
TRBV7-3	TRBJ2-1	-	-	TGTGCCAGCAGCCTCGACGGGAACAATGAGCAGTTCTTC	CASSLDGNNEQFF
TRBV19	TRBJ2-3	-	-	TGTGCCAGTAGTATAGAAGGGGTGGATACGCAGTATTTT	CASSIEGVDTQYF
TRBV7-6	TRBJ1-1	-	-	TGTGCCAGCAGCGACAATCCGCTTGGTCTAGGAACTGAAGCTTTCTTT	CASSDNPLGLGTEAFF
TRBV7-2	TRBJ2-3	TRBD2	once	TGTGCCAGCAGCCCTCTAGCGGGAGTAAAGACAGATACGCAGTATTTT	CASSPLAGVKTDTQYF
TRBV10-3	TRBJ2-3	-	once	TGTGCCACCACACGCATGGGGGAGGGCACAGATACGCAGTATTTT	CATTRMGEGTDTQYF
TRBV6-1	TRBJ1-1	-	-	TGTGCGCCGCACCGCCTTTCGGCAGCCGGCCGTGAAGCTTTCTTT	CAPHRLSAAGREAFF
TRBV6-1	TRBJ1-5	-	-	TGTGCCAGCAGTCCGGGCTATCAGCCCCAGCATTTT	CASSPGYQPQHF
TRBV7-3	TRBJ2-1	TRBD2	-	TGTGCCAGCAGCTTTGGAGCGGGGGACAATGAGCAGTTCTTC	CASSFGAGDNEQFF
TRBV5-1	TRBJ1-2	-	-	TGCGCCAGCAGCTTTACCGGGACCGAAAAGGATGGCTACACCTTC	CASSFTGTEKDGYTF
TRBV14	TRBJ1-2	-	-	TGTGCCAGCAGCCAAGGGGAGGGTTATGGCTACACCTTC	CASSQGEGYGYTF
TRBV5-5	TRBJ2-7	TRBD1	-	TGTGCCAGCAGCCAAAGAGGACAGGAGAGTACGTACTTC	CASSQRGQESTYF
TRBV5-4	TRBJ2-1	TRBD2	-	TGTGCCAGCAGCCAAGAGACGGGAGGGCCAAATGAGCAGTTCTTC	CASSQETGGPNEQFF